The 23 T cell receptor beta chains below come from one sample, sequenced in a study of radiotherapy plus CTLA-4 blockade in lung cancer. Some clones are missing from TCRdb's copy, which holds only in-frame ones; the method was immunoSEQ multiplex PCR. The table has tens of thousands of clones, around 77% seen once. Sequenced material: peripheral blood, taken from a patient treated with radiotherapy plus ipilimumab. Source of these receptors: a human donor with non-small cell lung cancer who had stable disease on radiotherapy plus ipilimumab.

The V call is TRBV5-1, the J call TRBJ2-2; 8 bases are a match to TRBD1. The CDR3 spans 16 residues. Germline V gene data show CDR1 as SGHRS and CDR2 as YFSETQ. After removal of 5 bases from V and 6 bases from J, the junction contained 12 bases not matched to a gene. CDR3 amino acids: CASSKRTGKNAGELFF. The CDR3 region has the DNA TGCGCCAGCAGTAAAAGGACAGGGAAGAATGCCGGGGAGCTGTTTTTT.

V and J are TRBV19 and TRBJ2-7; 9 bases match TRBD1. V lost 5 bases, J lost 3 bases, and 11 bases stayed unmatched. The CDR3 has 16 residues. Germline lookup yields CDR1 LNHDA and CDR2 SQIVND (reference sequence). CDR3 DNA: TGTGCCAGTAGTGACCGCCTGGACAGGGGTTTCTACGAGCAGTACTTC. Translated: CASSDRLDRGFYEQYF.

The rearrangement links TRBV6-1 to TRBJ1-2; D unclear. V lost 6 bases to trimming and J lost 2 bases, with 10 bases between them. The germline V gene has CDR1 MNHNS and CDR2 SASEGT. This CDR3 has 13 residues. The CDR3 region is CASSLGVNYGYTF. The CDR3 region has the DNA TGTGCCAGCAGCCTCGGGGTAAACTATGGCTACACCTTC.

The V and J genes are TRBV27 and TRBJ2-5, with D unresolved. Germline CDR1 and CDR2: MNHEY and SMNVEV (reference sequence). Between the trimmed V and J ends, which lost 4 bases and 0 bases, there was a span of 6 bases. The CDR3 is 13 amino acids. CDR3 residues: CASSSTYQETQYF. In DNA form, the CDR3 reads TGTGCCAGCAGTTCAACATACCAAGAGACCCAGTACTTC.

In regard to this clone: A junction boundary mismatches the germline segment, possibly from a read error. The chain joins TRBV7-9 to TRBJ1-3; D gene uncertain. The CDR3 loop spans 16 amino acids. The V gene's germline CDR1 is SEHNR and CDR2 FQNEAQ (reference sequence). CDR3 protein: CASSLGYRDSGNTIYF. CDR3 DNA: TGTGCCAGCAGTTTAGGCTACCGGGACTCTGGAAACACCATATATTTT.

CDR3 protein: CASSSRLVNEQFF. The CDR3 nucleotides are TGTGCCAGCAGCTCCCGACTCGTCAATGAGCAGTTCTTC. This chain links TRBV11-3 with TRBJ2-1; D gene unclear. This CDR3 has 13 residues. Germline V CDR1 and CDR2: SGHNT, YENEEA. V shed 4 bases and J shed 6 bases, with 10 bases lying between them.

The gene calls are TRBV5-4 and TRBJ1-1; 8 bases align to TRBD1. Germline V gene sequence: CDR1 SGHNT, CDR2 YYREEE (reference sequence). The V segment lost 4 bases and the J segment 1 base; nucleotides outside the gene matches: 6. This CDR3 has 15 amino acids. This CDR3 reads CASSPRTGTNTEAFF. The DNA of the CDR3 is TGTGCCAGCAGCCCGAGGACAGGGACGAACACTGAAGCTTTCTTT.

V gene TRBV7-9 combines with J gene TRBJ2-3; tentative D call: TRBD1 (6 bases). The CDR3 runs 13 residues. Germline V gene data show CDR1 as SEHNR and CDR2 as FQNEAQ (reference sequence). Trimming left V 5 bases short and J 4 bases short, with 10 bases between. CDR3 nucleotide sequence: TGTGCCAGCAGCCCCAGGGGCCCAGATACGCAGTATTTT. It yields the protein CASSPRGPDTQYF.

The rearrangement joins TRBV30 to TRBJ1-1; TRBD1 matches 8 bases. Germline loops: CDR1 GTSNPN, CDR2 SVGIG (reference sequence). The CDR3 spans 14 residues. V was clipped by 5 bases and J by 6 bases; unmatched bases: 11. CDR3 sequence (DNA): TGTGCCTGGGACCCCGGACAGGGAAGCGCTGAAGCTTTCTTT. This codes for CAWDPGQGSAEAFF. The variable domain in full, completed from reference TRBV30 and TRBJ1-1, reads SQTIHQWPATLVQPVGSPLSLECTVEGTSNPNLYWYRQAAGRGLQLLFYSVGIGQISSEVPQNLSASRPQDRQFILSSKKLLLSDSGFYLCAWDPGQGSAEAFFGQGTRLTVV.

This clone has just one count. The J gene is TRBJ2-7, the V gene TRBV30; 9 bases align to TRBD1. The CDR3 contains 14 residues. Germline CDR1 and CDR2: GTSNPN and SVGIG (reference sequence). Germline trimming cut 4 bases from V and 3 bases from J; bases unmatched to any gene: 7. In DNA, the CDR3 is TGTGCCTGGAACCGCGCGGACAGGGGCTACGAGCAGTACTTC. This translates into CAWNRADRGYEQYF.

V gene TRBV7-9 combines with J gene TRBJ2-5, with 9 nucleotides matching TRBD1. The V segment lost 6 bases and the J segment 5 bases; nucleotides outside the gene matches: 4. The CDR3 runs to 13 residues. CDR1 is SEHNR, CDR2 FQNEAQ, per germline (reference sequence). CDR3 DNA sequence: TGTGCCAGCAGTCGCGACAGGGGGGAGACCCAGTACTTC. Protein: CASSRDRGETQYF. Full variable domain (remainder filled in from reference TRBV7-9 and TRBJ2-5): DTGVSQNPRHKITKRGQNVTFRCDPISEHNRLYWYRQTLGQGPEFLTYFQNEAQLEKSRLLSDRFSAERPKGSFSTLEIQRTEQGDSAMYLCASSRDRGETQYFGPGTRLLVL.

CDR3 sequence: CASSLTTGGVVSYEQYF. The CDR3 bases are TGCGCCAGCAGCTTGACGACAGGGGGCGTAGTATCCTACGAGCAGTACTTC. V and J are TRBV5-1 and TRBJ2-7; 10 nucleotides line up with TRBD1. The trim removed 1 base at V and 1 base at J, leaving 8 bases unmatched. This CDR3 contains 17 residues. The germline V gene encodes CDR1 SGHRS and CDR2 YFSETQ.

The V and J genes are TRBV11-2 and TRBJ1-1, with TRBD1 as a possible D gene (5 bases). The CDR3 is 15 amino acids. Trimming pared 0 bases from V and 0 bases from J, leaving 8 bases between. Germline values: CDR1 SGHAT, CDR2 FQNNGV. The DNA of the CDR3 is TGTGCCAGCAGCTTAGATGGGGCCATGAACACTGAAGCTTTCTTT. This codes for CASSLDGAMNTEAFF.

The J gene is TRBJ2-6, the V gene TRBV11-2; TRBD1 is a possible D gene (6 bases). Germline V gene lookup returns CDR1 SGHAT and CDR2 FQNNGV. The CDR3 contains 18 residues. V lost 6 bases and J lost 0, with 18 bases in between. The CDR3 loop reads CASRRGQGLHSGANVLTF. CDR3 coding DNA: TGTGCCAGCAGGAGGGGTCAGGGGCTTCACTCTGGGGCCAACGTCCTGACTTTC.

CDR3 amino acids: CASSPPSRGVHNEQFF. Written as DNA, the CDR3 is TGTGCCAGCTCACCACCATCGCGGGGGGTCCACAATGAGCAGTTCTTC. The chain links TRBV18 to TRBJ2-1; TRBD2 aligns across 8 bases. Per the germline V gene, CDR1 is KGHSH and CDR2 is LQKENI. The trim removed 0 bases at V and 5 bases at J, leaving 6 bases unmatched. The length of the CDR3 is 16 residues. Complete variable domain (other parts from reference TRBV18 and TRBJ2-1): NAGVMQNPRHLVRRRGQEARLRCSPMKGHSHVYWYRQLPEEGLKFMVYLQKENIIDESGMPKERFSAEFPKEGPSILRIQQVVRGDSAAYFCASSPPSRGVHNEQFFGPGTRLTVL.

The CDR3 sequence is CASSSRTSGGAVAYEQYF. CDR3 in DNA: TGCGCCAGCAGCTCAAGGACTAGCGGGGGGGCCGTAGCCTACGAGCAGTACTTC. The gene calls are TRBV5-1 and TRBJ2-7, with 15 bases matching TRBD2. This CDR3 has 18 residues. Germline CDR1 is SGHRS and CDR2 is YFSETQ. Trimming took 3 bases from V and 2 from J; bases not matched to a gene: 9.

DNA of the CDR3: TGTGCCAGCAGGGGAGTGACAGGCAAATACGAGCAGTACTTC. Amino acids: CASRGVTGKYEQYF. This chain uses TRBV6-1 with TRBJ2-7, with D maybe TRBD1 (6 bases). The germline V and J ends were trimmed by 6 bases and 4 bases, with 16 bases remaining between them. CDR1 is MNHNS and CDR2 is SASEGT in the germline V gene. There are 14 residues in the CDR3.

The J gene is TRBJ2-7, the V gene TRBV7-8; 8 nucleotides align to TRBD1. CDR1 is SGHVS, CDR2 FQNEAQ, per germline. The V gene end was trimmed by 8 bases and the J gene end by 3 bases; junction bases not matched to a gene: 15. The CDR3 runs 16 residues. In nucleotides, the CDR3 is TGTGCCAGCGGCGGACAGGGTGGGTCAATTTTCTACGAGCAGTACTTC. This translates into CASGGQGGSIFYEQYF.

This clone has only a few counts. V and J are TRBV6-5 and TRBJ1-6; no reliable D call. The germline gives CDR1 MNHEY, CDR2 SVGAGI. This CDR3 contains 15 residues. V was shortened by 5 bases and J by 7 bases, with 15 bases between the two germline ends. The CDR3, as DNA: TGTGCCAGCAGTCCTCGTGGCCCGGGGAATTCACCCCTCCACTTT. Amino acids: CASSPRGPGNSPLHF.

This rearrangement joins TRBV7-9 to TRBJ2-5, with D tentatively TRBD1 (7 bases). CDR1 and CDR2 (germline): SEHNR, FQNEAQ (reference sequence). The CDR3 loop spans 13 amino acids. The V end lost 5 bases, the J end lost 5 bases, and 12 bases lay between the germline ends. CDR3 bases: TGTGCCAGCAGCGCGGGACAGATGGAGACCCAGTACTTC. Encoded protein: CASSAGQMETQYF.

The chain recombines TRBV6-4 with TRBJ2-1; 8 nucleotides agree with TRBD1. CDR1 and CDR2 from the germline V gene are MRHNA and SNTAGT. The length of the CDR3 is 16 residues. The ends lost 3 bases at V and 2 bases at J; junction bases unmatched: 6. The CDR3, as DNA: TGTGCCAGCAGTGAGGACACAGGGGGAACCTACAATGAGCAGTTCTTC. Its protein product is CASSEDTGGTYNEQFF.

CDR3 DNA: TGTGCCAGCTCACTTGTAGCGGAACCTTCCATGAGGACCGGGGAGCTGTTTTTT. Protein sequence: CASSLVAEPSMRTGELFF. The rearrangement joins TRBV18 to TRBJ2-2, with D possibly matching TRBD2 (6 bases). The CDR3 has 18 amino acids. Between the trimmed V and J ends, which lost 4 bases and 5 bases, there was a span of 23 bases. CDR1 KGHSH and CDR2 LQKENI come from the germline V gene. The full variable domain, completed using reference TRBV18 and TRBJ2-2, is NAGVMQNPRHLVRRRGQEARLRCSPMKGHSHVYWYRQLPEEGLKFMVYLQKENIIDESGMPKERFSAEFPKEGPSILRIQQVVRGDSAAYFCASSLVAEPSMRTGELFFGEGSRLTVL.

The V call is TRBV5-6, the J call TRBJ1-2, with D unresolved. This CDR3 has 11 amino acids. Germline lookup yields CDR1 SGHDT and CDR2 YYEEEE. V was trimmed by 0 bases and J by 7 bases, leaving 4 bases between them. The CDR3 loop is CASSLDFGYTF. The CDR3, as DNA: TGTGCCAGCAGCTTGGACTTTGGCTACACCTTC.